The present TCR beta chain was sequenced within a study of blood T cell repertoires in COVID-19. Whole-study context: Samples came from the United States, Italy and Spain, spanning acute and convalescent COVID-19. In each case, the material was cDNA or gDNA derived from T cells, B-cell-depleted T cells, or PBMCs.

In the authors' workflow: Reference gene primers were amplified, and this amplification served to estimate nucleated cell counts. Produced via immunoSEQ multiplex PCR; TCRdb's table is partial and in-frame only. V and J calls and clone size follow that table, whereas D and trimming were derived from the DNA. The sample lists some 250,000 clones, about 80% occurring once. The CDR3 length is 16 residues. The V segment lost 4 bases and the J segment 2 bases; nucleotides outside the gene matches: 10. In germline, CDR1 is MNHEY, CDR2 SVGAGI. Sequencing was done on a sample of peripheral blood. The chain recombines TRBV6-5 with TRBJ1-2, with 7 bases identical to TRBD1. The sequence came from a woman aged 80 or older with acute or convalescent COVID-19. CDR3 residues: CASSFIRTGGNYGYTF. CDR3 nucleotides: TGTGCCAGCAGTTTTATCCGGACAGGTGGGAACTATGGCTACACCTTC.